Below, 8 T cell receptor beta chains from the same sample are listed, as sequenced in a study of CXCR3-negative and CXCR3-positive naive CD8 T cells. TRB cDNA libraries were made by UMI-labeled 5' RACE. For each CDR3 protein, TCRdb gives one entry from its re-call of the 5' RACE reads, without DNA. Here the sample table reports about 56,000 distinct CDR3 sequences. The specimen sequenced was memory CD8+ T cells from blood. The source is a human donor in good health. Some clones in this sample may be carry-over from other donors' samples.

The chain joins TRBV29-1 to TRBJ2-1; TCRdb selects TRBD1, and the lack of DNA leaves this call unchecked. Germline V gene lookup returns CDR1 SQVTM and CDR2 ANQGSEA. This CDR3 is built from 15 residues. This chain's CDR3 is CSVLGQNPGRGEQFF.

The chain couples TRBV7-9 to TRBJ1-1; TCRdb picks TRBD1, but there is no DNA to check that call. CDR3 size: 13 residues. CDR1 and CDR2 from the germline V gene are SEHNR and FQNEAQ (reference sequence). The CDR3 loop is CASSAPGGTEAFF.

This clonotype counts as medium-sized by frequency. CDR3 loop: CASSEGRGGADTQYF. The V call is TRBV6-1, the J call TRBJ2-3; there is no DNA to check the TCRdb D call of TRBD1. CDR3 length: 15 amino acids. Per the germline V gene, CDR1 is MNHNS and CDR2 is SASEGT.

The V call is TRBV7-3, the J call TRBJ2-3; the TCRdb D gene call, TRBD2, has no DNA to confirm it. The CDR3 contains 16 residues. CDR1 is SGHTA, CDR2 FQGTGA, per germline. CDR3: CASSLGRGGPTDTQYF.

J is TRBJ1-5 and V is TRBV20-1; absent DNA, TCRdb's TRBD1 call cannot be checked. The germline gives CDR1 DFQATT, CDR2 SNEGSKA (reference sequence). The CDR3 is 16 residues long. The CDR3 spells CSAPFQGAMNNQPQHF.

The chain's CDR3 is CSALPGQGNEQYF. The chain combines TRBV20-1 with TRBJ2-7; checking the TCRdb D call of TRBD1 is not possible without DNA. Germline CDR1 DFQATT, CDR2 SNEGSKA (reference sequence). The CDR3 has 13 residues.

This chain joins TRBV10-3 and TRBJ1-3; TCRdb indicates TRBD1, and absent DNA this call remains unverified. CDR1 is ENHRY, CDR2 SYGVKD, per germline. The CDR3 is made up of 14 amino acids. The CDR3 sequence: CAISTGGLGNTIYF.

This chain joins TRBV20-1 and TRBJ2-7; without DNA, the TCRdb call of TRBD1 cannot be checked. Germline V CDR1 and CDR2: DFQATT, SNEGSKA (reference sequence). The CDR3 consists of 16 residues. This chain's CDR3 is CSARDHRDRGPYEQYF.